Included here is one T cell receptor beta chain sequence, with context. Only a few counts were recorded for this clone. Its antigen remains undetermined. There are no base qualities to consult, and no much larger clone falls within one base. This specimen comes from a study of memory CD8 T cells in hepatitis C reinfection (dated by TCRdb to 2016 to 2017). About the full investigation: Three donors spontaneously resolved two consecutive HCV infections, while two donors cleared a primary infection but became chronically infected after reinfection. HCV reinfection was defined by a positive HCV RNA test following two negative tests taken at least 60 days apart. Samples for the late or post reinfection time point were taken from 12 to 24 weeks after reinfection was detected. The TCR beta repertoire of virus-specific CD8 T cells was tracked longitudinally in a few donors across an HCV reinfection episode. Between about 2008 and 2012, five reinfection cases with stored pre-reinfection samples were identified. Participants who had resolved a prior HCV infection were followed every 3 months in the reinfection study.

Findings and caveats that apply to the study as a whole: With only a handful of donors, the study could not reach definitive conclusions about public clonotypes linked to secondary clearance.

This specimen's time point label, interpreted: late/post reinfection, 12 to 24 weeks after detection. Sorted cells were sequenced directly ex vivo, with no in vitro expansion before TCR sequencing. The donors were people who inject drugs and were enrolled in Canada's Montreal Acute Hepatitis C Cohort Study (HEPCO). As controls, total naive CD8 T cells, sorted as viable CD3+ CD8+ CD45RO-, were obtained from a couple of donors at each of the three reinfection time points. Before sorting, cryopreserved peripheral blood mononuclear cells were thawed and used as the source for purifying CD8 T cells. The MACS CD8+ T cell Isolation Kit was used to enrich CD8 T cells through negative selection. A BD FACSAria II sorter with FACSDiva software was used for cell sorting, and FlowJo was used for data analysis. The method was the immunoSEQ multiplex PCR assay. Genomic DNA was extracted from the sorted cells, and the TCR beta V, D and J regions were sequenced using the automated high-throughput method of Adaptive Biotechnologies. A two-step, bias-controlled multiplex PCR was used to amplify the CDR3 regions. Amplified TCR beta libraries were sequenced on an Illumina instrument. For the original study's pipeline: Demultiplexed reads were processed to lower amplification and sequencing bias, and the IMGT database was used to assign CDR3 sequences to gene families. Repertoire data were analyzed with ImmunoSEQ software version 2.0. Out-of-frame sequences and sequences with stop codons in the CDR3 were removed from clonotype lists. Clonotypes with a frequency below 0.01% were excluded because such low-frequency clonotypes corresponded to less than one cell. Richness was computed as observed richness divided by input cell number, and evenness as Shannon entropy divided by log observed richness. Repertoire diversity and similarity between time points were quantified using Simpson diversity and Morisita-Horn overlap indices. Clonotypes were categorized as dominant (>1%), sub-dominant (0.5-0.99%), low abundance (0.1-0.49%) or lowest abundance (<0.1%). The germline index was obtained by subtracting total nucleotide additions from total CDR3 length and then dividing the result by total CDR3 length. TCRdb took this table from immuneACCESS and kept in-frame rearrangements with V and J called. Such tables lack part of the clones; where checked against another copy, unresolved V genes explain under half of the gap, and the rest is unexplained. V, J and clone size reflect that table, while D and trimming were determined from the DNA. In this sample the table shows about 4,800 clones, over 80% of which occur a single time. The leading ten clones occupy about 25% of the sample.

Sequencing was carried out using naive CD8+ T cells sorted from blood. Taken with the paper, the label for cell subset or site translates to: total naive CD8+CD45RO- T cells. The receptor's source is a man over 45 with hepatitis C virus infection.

The CDR3 sequence is CAISPLGGEAFF. The DNA sequence is as follows: TGTGCCATCAGCCCCCTCGGGGGTGAAGCTTTCTTT. In this chain, TRBV10-3 is recombined with TRBJ1-1; the D segment could be TRBD1, given 5 matching bases. Per the germline V gene, ENHRY is the CDR1 and SYGVKD is the CDR2. The CDR3 holds 12 amino acids from the cysteine to the phenylalanine. The entry retains the CDR3 DNA only, 36 bases that are in frame from base 1. V loses 6 bases of germline sequence and J loses 7 bases, and the interval between the two ends is 12 bases.